This T cell receptor beta chain was sequenced in a study of cytomegalovirus exposure and HLA in healthy donors. Turning to this clone: Its antigen is unidentified.

The V gene's germline CDR1 is SGHTA and CDR2 FQGTGA. This CDR3 comprises 17 residues. The ends lost 1 base at V and 7 bases at J; junction bases unmatched: 12. PCR amplification relied on 60 Vbeta primers (plus 13 Jbeta primers). Under the authors' procedure: An analysis performed later counted 60 million to 90 million unique TCR beta chains (approximately 11 million of them shared). Sequenced by immunoSEQ multiplex PCR; TCRdb stores in-frame clones only, minus some. That table gives V, J and clone size, and the DNA gave D and trimming. The top ten hold roughly a tenth of the sample, which has 100,000 to 150,000 clones, about 80% seen once. General observations from the study: Through in vitro validation, three CMV-associated chains were shown to be specific for CMV antigens. Rare TCR sequences dominated, though some public TCRs recurred in many donors. Later analysis placed DRB1 highest and HLA-C lowest in TCR association rates, which differed by HLA locus.

The TCR originated in a man aged 25 to 40 in good health and CMV-seropositive. The sample consisted of PBMCs. The V and J genes are TRBV7-3 and TRBJ2-1; TRBD1 matches at 8 bases. This CDR3 reads CASSLRSGGLRPNEQFF. The DNA for the CDR3 is TGTGCCAGCAGCTTAAGGTCAGGGGGCCTTCGGCCAAATGAGCAGTTCTTC.